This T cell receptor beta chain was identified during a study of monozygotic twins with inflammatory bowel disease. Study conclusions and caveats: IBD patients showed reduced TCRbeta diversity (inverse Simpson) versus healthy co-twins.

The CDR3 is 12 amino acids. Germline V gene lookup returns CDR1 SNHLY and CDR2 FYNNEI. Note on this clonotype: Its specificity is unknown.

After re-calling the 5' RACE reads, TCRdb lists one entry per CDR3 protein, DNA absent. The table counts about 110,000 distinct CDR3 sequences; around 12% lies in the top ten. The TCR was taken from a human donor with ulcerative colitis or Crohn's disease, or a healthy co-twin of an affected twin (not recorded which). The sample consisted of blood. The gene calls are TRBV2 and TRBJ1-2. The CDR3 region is CASSDRAYGYTF. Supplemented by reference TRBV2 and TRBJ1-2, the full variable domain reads EPEVTQTPSHQVTQMGQEVILRCVPISNHLYFYWYRQILGQKVEFLVSFYNNEISEKSEIFDDQFSVERPDGSNFTLKIRSTKLEDSAMYFCASSDRAYGYTFGSGTRLTVV.